The 7 T cell receptor beta chains below were found in one sample sequenced in a study of identifying expanded T cells in peripheral blood. Some clones are missing from TCRdb's copy, which holds only in-frame ones; the method was immunoSEQ multiplex PCR. The sample includes under 70,000 clones, 70% to 90% of them seen just once. The sample taken for sequencing was blood. The source is a person aged 18 to 70 in good health.

This chain joins TRBV2 and TRBJ1-4, with 7 bases that match TRBD1. V was clipped by 4 bases and J by 7 bases; unmatched bases: 6. This CDR3 comprises 14 residues. Germline CDR1 and CDR2: SNHLY and FYNNEI. CDR3 residues: CASSGLTGFEKLFF. CDR3 DNA sequence: TGTGCCAGCAGTGGTCTGACAGGGTTTGAAAAACTGTTTTTT.

As regards this clone: The same CDR3 is also encoded by other DNA sequences in this sample. This sequence joins TRBV2 and TRBJ2-7; the D gene is possibly TRBD1 (5 bases). Trimming removed 3 bases at V and 4 bases at J, with 7 bases between. The CDR3 length is 12 residues. The germline CDR1 and CDR2 sequences are SNHLY and FYNNEI. This CDR3 is CASSEAGYEQYF. Written as DNA, the CDR3 is TGTGCCAGCAGTGAGGCAGGGTACGAGCAGTACTTC.

The chain couples TRBV5-8 to TRBJ2-3; TRBD1 matches at 9 bases. With V trimmed by 4 bases and J by 0 bases, 6 bases remained unmatched. The germline V gene encodes CDR1 SGHTS and CDR2 YDEGEE. CDR3 size: 16 residues. CDR3 amino acids: CASSIGTGTSTDTQYF. The CDR3 region has the DNA TGTGCCAGCAGCATCGGGACAGGGACTAGCACAGATACGCAGTATTTT.

The chain joins TRBV5-1 to TRBJ1-3; a possible D gene is TRBD1 (5 bases). Trimming pared 2 bases from V and 2 bases from J, leaving 11 bases between. Per germline, CDR1 SGHRS and CDR2 YFSETQ. This CDR3 is built from 15 residues. The CDR3 coding sequence is TGCGCCAGCAGCTTTGGCCAAGGGGCTGGAAACACCATATATTTT. This codes for CASSFGQGAGNTIYF. Looking up the rest from reference TRBV5-1 and TRBJ1-3 gives the full variable domain: KAGVTQTPRYLIKTRGQQVTLSCSPISGHRSVSWYQQTPGQGLQFLFEYFSETQRNKGNFPGRFSGRQFSNSRSEMNVSTLELGDSALYLCASSFGQGAGNTIYFGEGSWLTVV.

The rearrangement joins TRBV7-3 to TRBJ1-1; no clear D gene. Trimming took off 5 bases at V and 1 base at J, with 11 bases between the two ends. Germline V gene data show CDR1 as SGHTA and CDR2 as FQGTGA. CDR3 length: 14 amino acids. DNA for the CDR3: TGTGCCAGCAGCCAAAAGGGCGGGAACACTGAAGCTTTCTTT. As protein: CASSQKGGNTEAFF.

V usage is TRBV18 and J usage is TRBJ2-3; tentative D call: TRBD1 (6 bases). CDR1 KGHSH and CDR2 LQKENI come from the germline V gene. Trimming took off 3 bases at V and 4 bases at J, with 14 bases between the two ends. The CDR3 is 15 amino acids. The CDR3 nucleotides are TGTGCCAGCTCACCCGGGAACAGGGTCCCAGATACGCAGTATTTT. It translates to CASSPGNRVPDTQYF.

The chain couples TRBV6-1 to TRBJ2-7; perhaps TRBD1 as D (5 bases). CDR1 and CDR2 from the germline V gene are MNHNS and SASEGT. The V and J ends lost 11 bases and 2 bases respectively, with 13 bases between them. The CDR3 loop spans 12 amino acids. The CDR3 is CASSDSPYEQYF. As DNA, the CDR3 is TGTGCCTCCTCCGACAGCCCCTACGAGCAGTACTTC.